Below, one T cell receptor beta chain is given with its context. Its specificity is unknown. These data originate in a study of T cells in localized non-small cell lung cancer. Some clones are missing from TCRdb's copy, which holds only in-frame ones; the method was immunoSEQ multiplex PCR. The profile shows approximately 1,000 clones, 21% of them singletons. Germline V gives CDR1 MDHEN, CDR2 SYDVKM. The junction had 8 bases not matched to a gene; V was cut back by 5 bases and J by 3 bases. The CDR3 runs 16 residues. Overall study findings and caveats: Prolonged overall survival went with higher T cell density in the blood.

This TCR derives from a female donor older than 55 with stage I squamous cell lung carcinoma. The genes are TRBV28 and TRBJ2-3, with TRBD1 identical over 10 bases. This material consisted of normal lung tissue next to the tumor, taken before any cancer treatment. CDR3 DNA sequence: TGTGCCAGCAGTCCCACCGGACAGGGGGATACAGATACGCAGTATTTT. Protein sequence: CASSPTGQGDTDTQYF.